This is a list of T cell receptor beta chains from one sample in a study of control samples from healthy donors and cancer patients. Sequenced by immunoSEQ multiplex PCR; TCRdb stores in-frame clones only, minus some. The table includes fewer than 200,000 clones, 85% to 95% detected once. The sequenced sample was blood. Receptor source: a man between 18 and 29 years old in good health. Both conserved end residues are part of each CDR3. The D gene is left open where the match is weak. Clone size is shown for a subset of rows, as once, few, many or a class of expanded clone.

>-|-|TRBV29-1|TRBJ2-5
CSVRTGMAGETQYF
TGCAGCGTCAGAACAGGTATGGCCGGAGAGACCCAGTACTTC
>-|-|TRBV29-1|TRBJ1-5
CSVRTGTLQPQHF
TGCAGCGTTAGAACGGGCACCCTTCAGCCCCAGCATTTT
>once|TRBD2|TRBV28|TRBJ2-2
CASSLLGGGGTGELFF
TGTGCCAGCAGTTTATTGGGCGGGGGAGGGACCGGGGAGCTGTTTTTT
>-|TRBD2|TRBV11-3|TRBJ2-1
CASSSTRAGGPSYNEQFF
TGTGCCAGCAGCTCCACTAGAGCGGGGGGACCTTCCTACAATGAGCAGTTCTTC
>-|-|TRBV21-1|TRBJ1-1
CASRKRQGTGEAFF
TGTGCCAGCAGAAAAAGACAGGGGACGGGGGAAGCTTTCTTT
>-|TRBD1|TRBV6-5|TRBJ1-5
CASRYDRVQPQHF
TGTGCCAGCAGATATGACAGGGTCCAGCCCCAGCATTTT
>-|TRBD1|TRBV24-1|TRBJ1-5
CATSDPDRGPFEPQHF
TGTGCCACCAGTGATCCAGACAGGGGCCCTTTTGAGCCCCAGCATTTT
>-|-|TRBV9|TRBJ1-3
CASSVGGRPGNTIYF
TGTGCCAGCAGCGTAGGAGGGAGACCTGGAAACACCATATATTTT
>-|TRBD2|TRBV7-9|TRBJ2-1
CASSLYRTLLAGNEQFF
TGTGCCAGCAGCTTATATCGGACCCTACTAGCGGGCAATGAGCAGTTCTTC
>-|TRBD1|TRBV11-3|TRBJ2-7
CASSLRQGEQYF
TGTGCCAGCAGCCTTAGACAGGGCGAGCAGTACTTC
>few|TRBD1|TRBV3-1/TRBV3-2|TRBJ1-1
CASSSQGAMGEAFF
TGTGCCAGCAGCTCACAGGGGGCTATGGGTGAAGCTTTCTTT
>-|-|TRBV9|TRBJ2-1
CASSPTGYNEQFF
TGTGCCAGCAGCCCTACGGGTTACAATGAGCAGTTCTTC
>-|-|TRBV10-3|TRBJ2-1
CAIRVTAVGQFF
TGTGCCATCAGGGTGACGGCGGTCGGTCAGTTCTTC
>-|TRBD1|TRBV18|TRBJ1-2
CASSLGDRSNYGYTF
TGTGCCAGCTCACTGGGGGACAGATCAAACTATGGCTACACCTTC
>-|TRBD2|TRBV24-1|TRBJ2-1
CATSDSAGAGNEQFF
TGTGCCACCAGTGATTCAGCGGGGGCGGGAAATGAGCAGTTCTTC
>-|TRBD1|TRBV2|TRBJ2-7
CASSVSTGLGNEQYF
TGTGCCAGCAGTGTCTCGACAGGGTTGGGCAACGAGCAGTACTTC
>-|-|TRBV5-1|TRBJ1-1
CASSLDSEAFF
TGCGCCAGCAGCTTGGATAGTGAAGCTTTCTTT
>-|-|TRBV4-1|TRBJ2-2
CASSSSEGDTGELFF
TGCGCCAGCTCATCCTCCGAGGGGGACACCGGGGAGCTGTTTTTT
>-|-|TRBV6-5|TRBJ1-2
CASSYSGMLYGYTF
TGTGCCAGCAGTTACTCGGGGATGCTCTATGGCTACACCTTC
>once|TRBD1|TRBV11-3|TRBJ1-4
CASSFHRQGVGEKLFF
TGTGCCAGCAGCTTCCATAGGCAGGGGGTTGGGGAAAAACTGTTTTTT
>-|-|TRBV27|TRBJ1-5
CASSLYQGNQPQHF
TGTGCCAGCAGTTTATATCAGGGCAATCAGCCCCAGCATTTT
>-|-|TRBV5-4|TRBJ1-1
CASSLVTRDTEAFF
TGTGCCAGCAGCTTGGTGACGCGGGACACTGAAGCTTTCTTT
>once|TRBD2|TRBV7-6|TRBJ2-7
CASSPRLAGYYEQYF
TGTGCCAGCAGTCCGAGACTAGCGGGGTATTACGAGCAGTACTTC
>once|-|TRBV5-6|TRBJ2-6
CASSLLGSYSSGANVLTF
TGTGCCAGCAGCTTGCTGGGGTCATATAGCTCTGGGGCCAACGTCCTGACTTTC
>-|-|TRBV12-3/TRBV12-4|TRBJ1-5
CASRREYNQPQHF
TGTGCCAGCAGACGGGAGTACAATCAGCCCCAGCATTTT
>-|-|TRBV27|TRBJ1-2
CASSLARGYGYTF
TGTGCCAGCAGTTTAGCCAGGGGTTATGGCTACACCTTC
>-|-|TRBV20-1|TRBJ2-1
CSLSDGDEQFF
TGCAGCCTATCGGACGGTGATGAGCAGTTCTTC
>-|TRBD1|TRBV2|TRBJ2-1
CASSQDRGSYNEQFF
TGTGCCAGCAGCCAGGACAGGGGCTCCTACAATGAGCAGTTCTTC
>-|-|TRBV4-1|TRBJ2-2
CASSWSSTGELFF
TGCGCCAGCAGCTGGTCGAGCACCGGGGAGCTGTTTTTT
>once|-|TRBV21-1|TRBJ1-6
CATSARSYNSPLHF
TGTGCCACCTCAGCCCGCTCCTATAATTCACCCCTCCACTTT
>-|TRBD1|TRBV2|TRBJ2-7
CASSLQGDGEQYF
TGTGCCAGCAGTCTACAGGGGGACGGCGAGCAGTACTTC
>-|TRBD1|TRBV30|TRBJ2-3
CAWRNRRDRGPTDTQYF
TGTGCCTGGAGGAACCGCCGGGACAGGGGCCCCACAGATACGCAGTATTTT
>-|-|TRBV27|TRBJ1-6
CASRGRSSNNSPLHF
TGTGCCAGCAGGGGGAGGTCAAGCAATAATTCACCCCTCCACTTT
>-|TRBD1|TRBV7-6|TRBJ2-7
CASSLGIKPGQSYEQYF
TGTGCCAGCAGCTTAGGAATTAAACCGGGACAGAGCTACGAGCAGTACTTC
>-|TRBD1|TRBV6-5|TRBJ1-2
CASSYSRTGNYGYTF
TGTGCCAGCAGTTACTCTAGGACAGGGAACTATGGCTACACCTTC
>-|-|TRBV14|TRBJ1-2
CASSQVSGNYGYTF
TGTGCCAGCAGCCAAGTTTCAGGGAACTATGGCTACACCTTC
>-|TRBD2|TRBV6-5|TRBJ2-7
CASSRGLAAYEQYF
TGTGCCAGCAGCCGAGGACTAGCGGCCTACGAGCAGTACTTC
>-|-|TRBV24-1|TRBJ2-5
CATSDPREGGIETQYF
TGTGCCACCAGTGATCCGCGTGAGGGGGGGATCGAGACCCAGTACTTC
>-|-|TRBV2|TRBJ2-7
CASLWTGSSYEQYF
TGTGCCAGCCTCTGGACGGGGAGCTCCTACGAGCAGTACTTC
>-|-|TRBV19|TRBJ2-2
CASIPGQTNTGELFF
TGTGCCAGTATCCCTGGGCAGACGAACACCGGGGAGCTGTTTTTT
>-|-|TRBV28|TRBJ1-5
CASSHTQFSNQPQHF
TGTGCCAGCAGCCACACACAGTTTAGCAATCAGCCCCAGCATTTT
>-|-|TRBV10-3|TRBJ2-3
CAILDARGGTDTQYF
TGTGCCATCCTGGACGCCAGGGGTGGGACAGATACGCAGTATTTT
>-|-|TRBV10-1|TRBJ2-7
CASSESQGRNEQYF
TGCGCCAGCAGTGAGTCCCAGGGGAGAAACGAGCAGTACTTC
>-|-|TRBV6-2/TRBV6-3|TRBJ1-4
CASSYRGTWGPNEKLFF
TGTGCCAGCAGTTACCGGGGTACGTGGGGGCCGAATGAAAAACTGTTTTTT
>-|TRBD1|TRBV2|TRBJ1-1
CASSAGQGTEAFF
TGTGCCAGCAGCGCCGGACAGGGGACTGAAGCTTTCTTT
>-|TRBD2|TRBV27|TRBJ2-5
CASSRRGGRETQYF
TGTGCCAGCAGCAGGCGGGGGGGCCGGGAGACCCAGTACTTC
>-|-|TRBV19|TRBJ1-2
CASSTLNYGYTF
TGTGCCAGTAGTACCCTTAACTATGGCTACACCTTC
>once|-|TRBV12-5|TRBJ2-1
CASGPPGPGEQFF
TGTGCTAGTGGCCCCCCGGGCCCGGGTGAGCAGTTCTTC